A single sample gave rise to the 31 T cell receptor beta chains below, sequenced in a study of blood T cell repertoires in COVID-19. Using immunoSEQ multiplex PCR, the repertoire was profiled, and TCRdb retains in-frame clones only, with some absent. Of about 390,000 clones in the sample, around 87% are singletons; the top ten hold 2% to 2.5%. Sequenced: peripheral blood. The receptors were gathered from a woman in her sixties with COVID-19, enrolled during active disease.

The chain employs TRBV5-1 and TRBJ1-1, with D tentatively TRBD1 (6 bases). This CDR3 is built from 15 residues. V gave up 3 bases and J gave up 1 base, with 13 bases separating them. The germline gives CDR1 SGHRS, CDR2 YFSETQ. CDR3 sequence reads: CASSSNRETNTEAFF. The CDR3 nucleotides are TGCGCCAGCAGCTCGAACAGGGAGACGAACACTGAAGCTTTCTTT.

V gene TRBV19 combines with J gene TRBJ1-1; 8 nucleotides agree with TRBD1. The ends lost 6 bases at V and 4 bases at J; junction bases unmatched: 16. The germline CDR1 and CDR2 sequences are LNHDA and SQIVND (reference sequence). The length of the CDR3 is 17 residues. The CDR3 protein is CASSVGGDRFLGTEAFF. As DNA, the CDR3 is TGTGCCAGTAGCGTGGGGGGGGACAGGTTCCTCGGCACTGAAGCTTTCTTT.

The chain joins TRBV4-2 to TRBJ1-4; 7 bases match TRBD1. Germline V gives CDR1 LGHNA, CDR2 YNFKEQ. Trimming at V came to 3 bases and at J to 0 bases, leaving 7 bases not matched to a gene. This CDR3 contains 17 residues. The CDR3 loop reads CASSQGTGAPTNEKLFF. As DNA, the CDR3 is TGTGCCAGCAGCCAGGGAACAGGGGCCCCAACTAATGAAAAACTGTTTTTT.

A note on this clone: Other DNA sequences from this sample encode an identical CDR3 as well. The V and J genes are TRBV3-1 (or the pseudogene TRBV3-2) and TRBJ2-2; D might be TRBD2 (5 bases). CDR3 length: 13 amino acids. Germline values: CDR1 LGHDT, CDR2 YNNKEL (reference sequence). V lost 5 bases and J 5 bases, leaving 9 bases between the germline ends. The chain's CDR3 is CASSLRGTGELFF. CDR3 DNA sequence: TGTGCCAGCAGCTTACGGGGTACCGGGGAGCTGTTTTTT.

This clone turned up a few times. This chain connects TRBV12-5 to TRBJ2-5, with 7 nucleotides matching TRBD2. The CDR3 is 14 residues long. Trimming at V came to 1 base and at J to 2 bases, leaving 1 base not matched to a gene. Per the germline V gene, CDR1 is LGHNT and CDR2 is FRNRAP. As DNA, the CDR3 is TGTGCTAGTGGTTTGGGCGGGGGACAAGAGACCCAGTACTTC. Translated: CASGLGGGQETQYF.

On this clone: No conserved phenylalanine or tryptophan is present at the end of the CDR3, so a read error is the likely explanation. It is unclear where the CDR3 begins or ends on the DNA, so no DNA is shown, and the CDR3 is as TCRdb lists it. The V gene is TRBV4-1, the J gene TRBJ1-1; TRBD1 is taken as the D call from the table, unchecked against the DNA. The CDR3 spans 13 amino acids, including both terminal residues. Germline CDR1 is MGHRA and CDR2 is YSYEKL. This CDR3 reads CASSQERQGACIL.

This chain connects TRBV27 to TRBJ1-1; 8 nucleotides line up with TRBD1. This CDR3 is built from 15 residues. Trimming took 5 bases from V and 1 from J; bases not matched to a gene: 6. Germline values: CDR1 MNHEY, CDR2 SMNVEV (reference sequence). The chain's CDR3 is CASSTPGGENTEAFF. CDR3 nucleotides: TGTGCCAGCAGTACGCCAGGGGGCGAGAACACTGAAGCTTTCTTT.

The rearrangement links TRBV7-3 to TRBJ2-3, with D possibly matching TRBD2 (6 bases). This CDR3 is built from 15 residues. The V end was cut by 4 bases, the J end by 7 bases, with 18 bases between. CDR1 is SGHTA and CDR2 is FQGTGA in the germline V gene. The CDR3 nucleotides read TGTGCCAGCAGCTCCCCGACTAGTTCCCGAAATACGCAGTATTTT. Protein product: CASSSPTSSRNTQYF.

The J gene is TRBJ1-1, the V gene TRBV7-3; D remains unclear. The germline CDR1 and CDR2 sequences are SGHTA and FQGTGA. This CDR3 region has 14 residues. Trimming took off 1 base at V and 3 bases at J, with 9 bases between the two ends. The CDR3 loop is CASSLMAADTEAFF. The CDR3 coding sequence is TGTGCCAGCAGCTTAATGGCGGCAGACACTGAAGCTTTCTTT.

The V and J genes are TRBV2 and TRBJ2-3; 7 bases are shared with TRBD1. The CDR3 consists of 15 residues. Germline V gives CDR1 SNHLY, CDR2 FYNNEI. V gave up 2 bases and J gave up 0 bases; unmatched junction bases: 2. CDR3 nucleotide sequence: TGTGCCAGCAGTGAACAGGGGGTGAGCACAGATACGCAGTATTTT. It translates to CASSEQGVSTDTQYF.

The rearrangement joins TRBV19 to TRBJ1-1; D remains unclear. V gave up 4 bases and J gave up 1 base, with 4 bases separating them. Germline CDR1 and CDR2: LNHDA and SQIVND (reference sequence). The CDR3 is 12 residues long. The CDR3 reads CASSNKNTEAFF. The CDR3 DNA sequence: TGTGCCAGTAGTAATAAGAACACTGAAGCTTTCTTT.

The J gene is TRBJ2-2, the V gene TRBV28; no definite D call. Germline lookup yields CDR1 MDHEN and CDR2 SYDVKM. V lost 9 bases and J 6 bases, leaving 11 bases between the germline ends. The CDR3 covers 12 residues. The CDR3 region is CASCEIAGELFF. The CDR3, as DNA: TGTGCCAGTTGCGAGATAGCCGGGGAGCTGTTTTTT.

The DNA of the CDR3 is TGTGCCAGCAGTCGAGGGGGCCGCACTGAAGCTTTCTTT. Residues: CASSRGGRTEAFF. The rearrangement uses TRBV6-5 and TRBJ1-1; 7 bases map to TRBD1. V was clipped by 5 bases and J by 4 bases; unmatched bases: 4. The CDR3 has 13 residues. CDR1 and CDR2 from the germline V gene are MNHEY and SVGAGI.

The chain links TRBV7-9 to TRBJ1-1; D gene ambiguous. Deletions cut 4 bases from V and 1 base from J, with 4 bases between. In germline, CDR1 is SEHNR, CDR2 FQNEAQ (reference sequence). There are 12 residues in the CDR3. As DNA, the CDR3 is TGTGCCAGCAGCTATCAGAACACTGAAGCTTTCTTT. Translating it yields CASSYQNTEAFF.

J is TRBJ1-2 and V is TRBV9; 8 bases match TRBD1. The J segment lost 5 bases and the V segment lost 0 bases, leaving 9 bases of the junction unmatched. CDR1 and CDR2 (germline): SGDLS, YYNGEE. CDR3 length: 16 amino acids. The CDR3 sequence is CASSVGAGGARYGYTF. The CDR3 DNA sequence: TGTGCCAGCAGCGTAGGGGCAGGGGGCGCCCGGTATGGCTACACCTTC.

The V call is TRBV5-6, the J call TRBJ1-5; D is ambiguous. The CDR3 consists of 14 residues. CDR1 is SGHDT and CDR2 is YYEEEE in the germline V gene. Trimming shortened V by 0 bases and J by 0 bases, and 4 bases separated the two germline ends. The DNA for the CDR3 is TGTGCCAGCAGCTTGGGAGTTAGCAATCAGCCCCAGCATTTT. This sequence encodes CASSLGVSNQPQHF. The full variable domain, its missing parts supplied by reference TRBV5-6 and TRBJ1-5, is DAGVTQSPTHLIKTRGQQVTLRCSPKSGHDTVSWYQQALGQGPQFIFQYYEEEERQRGNFPDRFSGHQFPNYSSELNVNALLLGDSALYLCASSLGVSNQPQHFGDGTRLSIL.

The genes are TRBV27 and TRBJ1-2; no firm D call. The V and J ends lost 5 bases and 2 bases respectively, with 9 bases between them. The CDR3 loop spans 13 amino acids. CDR1 and CDR2 (germline): MNHEY, SMNVEV (reference sequence). The CDR3 region is CASSMTYNYGYTF. The CDR3 DNA reads TGTGCCAGCAGTATGACTTACAACTATGGCTACACCTTC.

CDR3 region: CASSPLQALSNQPQHF. The DNA for the CDR3 is TGTGCCAGCTCACCCTTACAGGCTTTAAGCAATCAGCCCCAGCATTTT. The chain employs TRBV18 and TRBJ1-5, with a possible D match to TRBD1 (5 bases). Trimming left V 3 bases short and J 1 base short, with 13 bases between. There are 16 residues in the CDR3. The germline V gene encodes CDR1 KGHSH and CDR2 LQKENI.

This clone was recorded a few times. The V gene is TRBV5-1, the J gene TRBJ2-5; the match to TRBD2 covers 7 bases. The CDR3 runs to 13 residues. Germline CDR1 is SGHRS and CDR2 is YFSETQ. Unmatched junction bases numbered 9, after V lost 4 bases and J lost 9 bases. The CDR3 spells CASSLVGGVAQYF. CDR3 coding DNA: TGCGCCAGCAGCCTCGTTGGGGGGGTTGCCCAGTACTTC.

V usage is TRBV5-6 and J usage is TRBJ2-2; 8 bases agree with TRBD1. In germline, CDR1 is SGHDT, CDR2 YYEEEE. The CDR3 extends over 16 amino acids. Trimming cost V 1 base and J 3 bases; bases outside gene matches: 5. CDR3 coding DNA: TGTGCCAGCAGCTTGAGAACAGGGGGTTACACCGGGGAGCTGTTTTTT. Protein: CASSLRTGGYTGELFF.

The count of this clone is one. V usage is TRBV7-8 and J usage is TRBJ1-1; D is undetermined. The CDR3 has 14 amino acids. V lost 4 bases, J lost 4 bases, and 13 bases lay in between. Germline-derived CDR1 and CDR2 are SGHVS and FQNEAQ. The CDR3 is CASSSNTLVTEAFF. The CDR3 DNA reads as TGTGCCAGCAGCTCTAATACTTTAGTCACTGAAGCTTTCTTT.

The chain joins TRBV20-1 to TRBJ2-7, with 8 bases lining up with TRBD2. The CDR3 covers 14 residues. After removal of 6 bases from V and 0 bases from J, the junction contained 7 bases not matched to a gene. Germline values: CDR1 DFQATT, CDR2 SNEGSKA (reference sequence). CDR3 sequence: CSASTGTSSYEQYF. The CDR3 coding sequence is TGCAGTGCCAGTACCGGGACTAGCTCCTACGAGCAGTACTTC.

The chain combines TRBV18 with TRBJ1-1; 9 bases are a match to TRBD1. Germline V CDR1 and CDR2: KGHSH, LQKENI. The trim removed 6 bases at V and 5 bases at J, leaving 7 bases unmatched. The CDR3 runs to 14 residues. Here the CDR3 reads CASSEGQGETEAFF. CDR3 nucleotide sequence: TGTGCCAGCTCGGAGGGACAGGGAGAAACTGAAGCTTTCTTT.

Regarding this clone: Germline is not matched at one junction end, which may reflect a read error. This CDR3 is also generated by other DNA sequences in the sample. This chain links TRBV5-1 with TRBJ2-7; the D is unclear. The CDR3 is 13 amino acids. Germline CDR1 SGHRS, CDR2 YFSETQ. For the CDR3, the DNA is TGCGCCAGCAGTTTGGACGGGTCCTACGAGCAGTACTTC. Its translation: CASSLDGSYEQYF.

The rearrangement uses TRBV9 and TRBJ1-2; no firm D call. The CDR3 spans 14 residues. V lost 4 bases and J 4 bases, leaving 14 bases between the germline ends. Germline CDR1 and CDR2: SGDLS and YYNGEE. CDR3 sequence (DNA): TGTGCCAGCAGCTCGGAGGGATCCCGCTATGGCTACACCTTC. Encoded protein: CASSSEGSRYGYTF.

The chain is built from TRBV6-5 and TRBJ2-1, with 7 nucleotides matching TRBD1. V trimming: 7 bases; J trimming: 4 bases; junction bases outside the gene matches: 10. Germline CDR1 and CDR2: MNHEY and SVGAGI. This CDR3 is 15 amino acids long. For the CDR3, the DNA is TGTGCCAGCACCTTCGACAGGGTACAATACAATGAGCAGTTCTTC. As protein: CASTFDRVQYNEQFF.

The chain uses TRBV5-4 and TRBJ2-5; 9 bases line up with TRBD2. This CDR3 spans 15 amino acids. Germline loops: CDR1 SGHNT, CDR2 YYREEE (reference sequence). V trimming: 7 bases; J trimming: 2 bases; junction bases outside the gene matches: 9. As DNA, the CDR3 is TGTGCCAGCTCCCAAAGACTAGCGGCACAAGAGACCCAGTACTTC. The encoded protein is CASSQRLAAQETQYF.

V usage is TRBV18 and J usage is TRBJ2-1; 8 bases map to TRBD2. This CDR3 is built from 16 residues. CDR1 KGHSH and CDR2 LQKENI come from the germline V gene. Trimming took 1 base from V and 1 from J; bases not matched to a gene: 3. CDR3 in DNA: TGTGCCAGCTCACCACTCTCGGGGGGGTCCTACAATGAGCAGTTCTTC. Translated: CASSPLSGGSYNEQFF.

The chain combines TRBV18 with TRBJ1-6; weak D call: TRBD1 (5 bases). Germline CDR1 KGHSH, CDR2 LQKENI. The CDR3 has 13 amino acids. Deletions cut 3 bases from V and 7 bases from J, with 7 bases between. The CDR3 sequence is CASSPQGNSPLHF. CDR3 sequence (DNA): TGTGCCAGCTCACCCCAGGGAAATTCACCCCTCCACTTT.

V usage is TRBV5-5 and J usage is TRBJ2-2; D uncertain. V lost 5 bases, J lost 3 bases, and 8 bases lay in between. Germline CDR1 reads SGHKS; CDR2 reads YYEKEE (reference sequence). The CDR3 has 13 residues. The CDR3 sequence is CASRIRDTGELFF. As DNA, the CDR3 is TGTGCCAGCAGGATCCGGGACACCGGGGAGCTGTTTTTT.

This chain joins TRBV28 and TRBJ2-3, with 7 bases matching TRBD2. CDR3 size: 14 residues. V lost 3 bases, J lost 1 base, and 1 base stayed unmatched. In germline, CDR1 is MDHEN, CDR2 SYDVKM. Here the CDR3 reads CASSLAGGTDTQYF. In nucleotides, the CDR3 is TGTGCCAGCAGTTTGGCGGGGGGCACAGATACGCAGTATTTT.